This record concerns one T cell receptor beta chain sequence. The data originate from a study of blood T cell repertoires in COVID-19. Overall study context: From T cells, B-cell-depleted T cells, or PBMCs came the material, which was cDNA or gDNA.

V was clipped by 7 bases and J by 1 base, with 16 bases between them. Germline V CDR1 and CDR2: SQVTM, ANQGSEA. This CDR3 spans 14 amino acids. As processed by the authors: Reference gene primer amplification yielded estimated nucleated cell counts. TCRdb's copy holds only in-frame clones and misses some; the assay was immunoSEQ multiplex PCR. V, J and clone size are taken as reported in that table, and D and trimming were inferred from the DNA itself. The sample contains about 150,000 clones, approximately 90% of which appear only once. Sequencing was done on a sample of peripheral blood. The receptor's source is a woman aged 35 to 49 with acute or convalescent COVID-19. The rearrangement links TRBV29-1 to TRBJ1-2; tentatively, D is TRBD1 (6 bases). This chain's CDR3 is CSAPDSAINYGYTF. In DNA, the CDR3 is TGCAGCGCCCCGGACAGCGCAATTAACTATGGCTACACCTTC.